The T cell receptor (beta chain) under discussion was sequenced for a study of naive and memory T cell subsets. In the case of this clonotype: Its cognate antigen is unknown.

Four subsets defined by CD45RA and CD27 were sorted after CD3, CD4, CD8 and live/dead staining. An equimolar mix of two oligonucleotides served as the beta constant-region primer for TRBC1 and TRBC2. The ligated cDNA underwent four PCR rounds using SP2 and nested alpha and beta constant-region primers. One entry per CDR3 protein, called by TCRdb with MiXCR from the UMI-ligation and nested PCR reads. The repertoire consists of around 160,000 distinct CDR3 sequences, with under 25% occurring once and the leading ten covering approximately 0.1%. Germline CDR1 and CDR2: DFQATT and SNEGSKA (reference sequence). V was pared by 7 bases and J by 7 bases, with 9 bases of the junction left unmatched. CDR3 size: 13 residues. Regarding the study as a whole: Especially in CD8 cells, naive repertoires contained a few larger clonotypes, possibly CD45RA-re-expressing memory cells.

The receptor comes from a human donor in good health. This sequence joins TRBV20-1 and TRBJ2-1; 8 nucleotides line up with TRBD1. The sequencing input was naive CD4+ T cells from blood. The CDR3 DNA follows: TGCAGTGTACAGGGACAGGTACTAAATGAGCAGTTCTTC. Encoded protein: CSVQGQVLNEQFF.